These 18 T cell receptor beta chains came from one sample sequenced in a study of neurological immune-mediated disorders. One entry per CDR3 protein, called by TCRdb with MiXCR from the 5' RACE reads. The table lists 70,000 or so distinct CDR3 sequences, 3.2% of them singletons, with around 5.2% in the top ten. Sequencing was performed on PBMCs. The receptor set was obtained from a woman aged 50 to 65 with multiple sclerosis.

At least ten counts were recorded for this clonotype. V gene TRBV7-9 combines with J gene TRBJ2-5; 9 positions match TRBD2. The germline V gene has CDR1 SEHNR and CDR2 FQNEAQ (reference sequence). The CDR3 length is 15 residues. Here the CDR3 DNA reads TGTTTAACGGCTAGCGGGGAAAGTTCCCAAGAGACCCAGTACTTC. Its protein is CLTASGESSQETQYF.

This sequence joins TRBV6-4 and TRBJ2-6; maybe TRBD2 (6 bases). CDR3 length equals 16 residues. With 0 bases removed from V and 0 bases from J, the gap between germline ends came to 6 bases. Germline CDR1 reads MRHNA; CDR2 reads SNTAGT. CDR3: CASSDSGGSGANVLTF. As DNA, the CDR3 is TGTGCCAGCAGTGACTCGGGAGGCTCTGGGGCCAACGTCCTGACTTTC.

This clonotype was recorded at least ten times. The chain couples TRBV6-5 to TRBJ1-1, with D uncertain. CDR1 and CDR2 from the germline V gene are MNHEY and SVGAGI. The germline V and J ends were trimmed by 7 bases and 1 base, with 10 bases remaining between them. The length of the CDR3 is 13 residues. Here the CDR3 reads CASKGNSNTEAFF. The DNA for the CDR3 is TGTGCCAGCAAAGGCAACTCGAACACTGAAGCTTTCTTT.

At least ten counts were recorded for this clonotype. The CDR3 DNA sequence: TGCAGCGTCGGAGGGTCCCTACCTGGGGAGCTGTTTTTT. Translating gives CSVGGSLPGELFF. The rearrangement joins TRBV29-1 to TRBJ2-2; D is perhaps TRBD2 (6 bases). Germline V gene lookup returns CDR1 SQVTM and CDR2 ANQGSEA. V was cut by 6 bases and J by 8 bases, with 16 bases left in between. The CDR3 loop spans 13 amino acids.

This clonotype was detected many times. This chain joins TRBV29-1 and TRBJ2-2, with TRBD2 matching 10 bases. Unmatched junction bases numbered 8, after V lost 5 bases and J lost 8 bases. Germline V gene sequence: CDR1 SQVTM, CDR2 ANQGSEA. The CDR3 is 14 residues long. This CDR3 is CSVSPSGSGGELFF. The CDR3 DNA follows: TGCAGCGTTTCTCCTAGCGGGAGCGGTGGGGAGCTGTTTTTT.

The chain is built from TRBV11-3 and TRBJ2-2; D assignment may be TRBD1 or TRBD2 (5 bases each). CDR3 length equals 18 residues. Germline V CDR1 and CDR2: SGHNT, YENEEA. V dropped 3 bases and J dropped 0 bases, with 17 bases sitting between them. CDR3 DNA sequence: TGTGCCAGCAGCTTTATGCCTTCCGGGGCCGCGAACACCGGGGAGCTGTTTTTT. This gives the protein CASSFMPSGAANTGELFF.

This clonotype was picked up many times. DNA for the CDR3: TGTGCCAGCAGCCAAGTAGCCACAGGGGGCGGCAATCAGCCCCAGCATTTT. Amino acids: CASSQVATGGGNQPQHF. This rearrangement joins TRBV4-2 to TRBJ1-5; 9 bases line up with TRBD1. The CDR3 sequence is 17 residues long. Per germline, CDR1 LGHNA and CDR2 YNFKEQ. The J segment lost 2 bases and the V segment lost 1 base, leaving 6 bases of the junction unmatched.

This clonotype was seen ten or more times. V gene TRBV5-1 combines with J gene TRBJ2-2, with a weak D call TRBD1 (5 bases). Trimming took off 4 bases at V and 5 bases at J, with 12 bases between the two ends. The CDR3 runs 14 residues. Germline CDR1 SGHRS, CDR2 YFSETQ. In DNA form, the CDR3 reads TGCGCCAGCAGCAAATCCTCAGGGACCGGGGAGCTGTTTTTT. Translating it yields CASSKSSGTGELFF.

This clonotype was recorded many times. The rearrangement links TRBV5-5 to TRBJ1-2; TRBD1 might be the D (5 bases). Germline V gene sequence: CDR1 SGHKS, CDR2 YYEKEE (reference sequence). The V and J ends lost 4 bases and 0 bases respectively, with 13 bases between them. The length of the CDR3 is 15 residues. Written as DNA, the CDR3 is TGTGCCAGCAGCGGAACAGGAAACGCTAACTATGGCTACACCTTC. Its protein is CASSGTGNANYGYTF.

This clonotype was seen at least ten times. The chain recombines TRBV28 with TRBJ1-2; 9 positions agree with TRBD1. The CDR3 runs 16 residues. Trimming at V came to 4 bases and at J to 0 bases, leaving 6 bases not matched to a gene. Germline V gives CDR1 MDHEN, CDR2 SYDVKM. The chain's CDR3 is CASSSGGTGSNYGYTF. The CDR3 nucleotides read TGTGCCAGCAGTTCCGGAGGGACAGGGTCTAACTATGGCTACACCTTC.

This clonotype is medium-sized in the sample. The genes are TRBV29-1 and TRBJ1-1; D possibly corresponds to TRBD1 (5 bases). This CDR3 has 12 amino acids. In germline, CDR1 is SQVTM, CDR2 ANQGSEA. The germline V and J ends were trimmed by 2 bases and 4 bases, with 8 bases remaining between them. The CDR3 DNA reads TGCAGCGTTGAATCGGGGGGCACTGAAGCTTTCTTT. Its translation: CSVESGGTEAFF.

The table lists this clonotype with many counts. This chain links TRBV29-1 with TRBJ2-1; 10 positions match TRBD2. CDR1 and CDR2 (germline): SQVTM, ANQGSEA. Losses at the gene ends were 4 bases for V and 6 bases for J; bases not matched to a gene: 12. The CDR3 covers 16 residues. CDR3: CSVVGLVSGRANEQFF. CDR3 nucleotides: TGCAGCGTTGTTGGTTTAGTGAGCGGGAGGGCCAATGAGCAGTTCTTC.

This clonotype was observed at least ten times. The rearrangement joins TRBV4-2 to TRBJ1-6; 8 bases are a match to TRBD1. J lost 9 bases, V lost 3 bases, and 4 bases had no gene match. The CDR3 consists of 14 residues. Germline V lookup: CDR1 LGHNA, CDR2 YNFKEQ. CDR3 nucleotide sequence: TGTGCCAGCAGCCAGGGACAGGCAGGTTCACCCCTCCACTTT. It is translated as CASSQGQAGSPLHF.

This clonotype showed up many times. The V call is TRBV12-3 or TRBV12-4, the J call TRBJ2-1; 11 nucleotides line up with TRBD2. The CDR3 covers 14 residues. Germline trimming cut 5 bases from V and 10 bases from J; bases unmatched to any gene: 7. The chain's CDR3 is CASSPSGLAAEQFF. The CDR3 region has the DNA TGTGCCAGCAGTCCGTCGGGACTAGCGGCCGAGCAGTTCTTC.

In its sample, this clonotype was seen many times. The chain is built from TRBV12-3 or TRBV12-4 and TRBJ1-1; possible D gene TRBD1, 5 bases. V lost 10 bases and J 1 base, leaving 13 bases between the germline ends. The CDR3 extends over 13 amino acids. Written as DNA, the CDR3 is TGTGCCACCGGCGGGGCTAGGAACACTGAAGCTTTCTTT. Translation gives CATGGARNTEAFF.

In this sample, this clonotype turned up many times. CDR3 DNA sequence: TGTGCCACCAGCAGAGATAGGGCCATGAACACTGAAGCTTTCTTT. Translated, it gives CATSRDRAMNTEAFF. This chain links TRBV15 with TRBJ1-1, with unresolved D. This CDR3 region has 15 residues. CDR1 LNHNV and CDR2 YYDKDF come from the germline V gene (reference sequence). Trimming took off 0 bases at V and 0 bases at J, with 8 bases between the two ends. The full variable domain, its missing parts supplied by reference TRBV15 and TRBJ1-1, is DAMVIQNPRYQVTQFGKPVTLSCSQTLNHNVMYWYQQKSSQAPKLLFHYYDKDFNNEADTPDNFQSRRPNTSFCFLDIRSPGLGDTAMYLCATSRDRAMNTEAFFGQGTRLTVV.

In its sample, this clonotype was seen many times. The junction does not match germline at one end; this may be a read error. The chain carries TRBV27 and TRBJ2-3; 11 nucleotides match TRBD2. Germline V gene lookup returns CDR1 MNHEY and CDR2 SMNVEV (reference sequence). The CDR3 runs to 14 residues. The CDR3 region is CASSPTPTSGAHNF. CDR3 in DNA: TGTGCCAGCAGTCCAACTCCGACTAGCGGGGCCCACAATTTT.

This clonotype was counted at least ten times. The chain has TRBV5-1 and TRBJ2-1, with D uncertain. There are 15 residues in the CDR3. V was cut by 4 bases and J by 6 bases, with 17 bases left in between. Germline assignment: CDR1 SGHRS and CDR2 YFSETQ. Here the CDR3 reads CASSTLGGDPNEQFF. CDR3 nucleotides: TGCGCCAGCAGCACATTGGGTGGAGATCCCAATGAGCAGTTCTTC.